This TCR beta chain appears in the sequencing data of a study of neoadjuvant anti-PD-1 for oral cavity cancer. Study at large: Before surgery, most patients got three to four biweekly 3 mg/kg nivolumab doses. The study, taken as a whole, reports: Each response group had just a few patients in TCR analyses. Treg/Th17 ratio rose with pretreatment blood and fell with post-treatment tumor TCRbeta clonality.

With regard to this clone: Its antigen is as yet unknown.

V shed 0 bases, J shed 6 bases, and the junction held 4 bases outside the gene matches. From germline, CDR1 is MNHEY and CDR2 SVGAGI. This CDR3 is 16 amino acids long. Here immunoSEQ multiplex PCR was the method, and the copy in TCRdb shows in-frame clones only, minus some. The sample lists around 68,000 clones, 70% to 90% occurring once. Time point described: after neoadjuvant nivolumab, at surgical resection. Material: PBMCs, obtained after nivolumab (anti-PD-1) treatment. The chain recombines TRBV6-5 with TRBJ2-2, with 10 bases aligning to TRBD1. The source is a person between 35 and 79 years old with oral cavity squamous cell carcinoma. The CDR3 spells CASSYSRGQGSGELFF. CDR3 nucleotide sequence: TGTGCCAGCAGTTACTCCCGGGGACAGGGGTCCGGGGAGCTGTTTTTT.